These 19 T cell receptor beta chains were sequenced from one sample in a study of response to subunit inactivated influenza vaccine. TCRdb itself ran the RT-PCR reads through MiXCR, one entry per CDR3 protein. The sample carries 530,000 or so distinct CDR3 sequences, around 15% recorded once. This specimen was PBMCs from blood, taken about 12 days after vaccination. All receptors derive from a man aged 45-65 years who received an inactivated influenza vaccine.

This clonotype was picked up a small number of times. J is TRBJ2-4 and V is TRBV12-3 or TRBV12-4, with D uncertain. This CDR3 has 10 amino acids. V shed 6 bases and J shed 6 bases, with 3 bases lying between them. The CDR3 region has the DNA TGTGCCAGCAGGGGAAACATTCAGTACTTC. Amino acids: CASRGNIQYF.

This clonotype has just a few counts. The junction departs from the called germline gene at one end, perhaps through a read error. This chain uses TRBV6-2 or TRBV6-3 with TRBJ1-2, with unresolved D. The V gene's germline CDR1 is MNHEY and CDR2 SVGEGT. The CDR3 sequence is 16 residues long. Here the CDR3 DNA reads TGTGCCAGCAGTGACTCCGGACGGAAGATTAACTATGGCTACACCTTC. Its translation: CASSDSGRKINYGYTF.

J is TRBJ2-7 and V is TRBV12-3 or TRBV12-4; the D gene is possibly TRBD2 (5 bases). The CDR3 has 16 amino acids. V lost 6 bases and J lost 2, with 20 bases in between. The CDR3 protein is CASSLYGILETYEQYF. The CDR3 DNA is TGTGCCAGCAGCTTGTACGGGATCTTAGAGACCTACGAGCAGTACTTC.

V usage is TRBV15 and J usage is TRBJ2-7; 11 bases are a match to TRBD1. Germline-derived CDR1 and CDR2 are LNHNV and YYDKDF (reference sequence). The CDR3 has 15 amino acids. J lost 6 bases, V lost 0 bases, and 4 bases had no gene match. CDR3 DNA: TGTGCCACCAGCAGAGAAAGGGGACAGGGGGGCGAGCAGTACTTC. Protein sequence: CATSRERGQGGEQYF. The full variable domain, its missing parts supplied by reference TRBV15 and TRBJ2-7, is DAMVIQNPRYQVTQFGKPVTLSCSQTLNHNVMYWYQQKSSQAPKLLFHYYDKDFNNEADTPDNFQSRRPNTSFCFLDIRSPGLGDTAMYLCATSRERGQGGEQYFGPGTRLTVT.

This clonotype was recorded a few times. This chain connects TRBV20-1 to TRBJ1-2; TRBD1 aligns across 7 bases. Germline V gene data show CDR1 as DFQATT and CDR2 as SNEGSKA (reference sequence). This CDR3 region has 13 residues. The V and J ends lost 6 bases and 4 bases, in that order; junction bases with no gene match: 8. CDR3 in DNA: TGCAGTGCAAGCACCGACAGGGCCTATGGCTACACCTTC. This sequence encodes CSASTDRAYGYTF.

Only a few counts were recorded for this clonotype. The chain uses TRBV6-4 and TRBJ1-5; 7 bases map to TRBD1. The CDR3 runs 17 residues. The ends lost 5 bases at V and 0 bases at J; junction bases unmatched: 10. From germline, CDR1 is MRHNA and CDR2 SNTAGT. DNA of the CDR3: TGTGCCAGCAGTCCCAGGGGGGGAGCCTATAGCAATCAGCCCCAGCATTTT. It yields the protein CASSPRGGAYSNQPQHF.

The rearrangement links TRBV20-1 to TRBJ1-2; 11 bases fit TRBD1. With V trimmed by 4 bases and J by 1 base, 8 bases remained unmatched. CDR1 is DFQATT and CDR2 is SNEGSKA in the germline V gene (reference sequence). The CDR3 covers 16 residues. The CDR3 reads CSATGQGAGGNYGYTF. The CDR3 DNA reads TGCAGTGCTACCGGACAGGGGGCAGGGGGTAACTATGGCTACACCTTC.

This clonotype was recorded at least ten times. The chain couples TRBV5-1 to TRBJ1-2; D uncertain. In germline, CDR1 is SGHRS, CDR2 YFSETQ. The CDR3 is made up of 15 amino acids. V was trimmed by 2 bases and J by 4 bases, leaving 15 bases between them. The CDR3, as DNA: TGCGCCAGCAGCTTCGAAACTGAGGGAACCTATGGCTACACCTTC. As protein: CASSFETEGTYGYTF. The whole variable domain, filled in from reference TRBV5-1 and TRBJ1-2, reads KAGVTQTPRYLIKTRGQQVTLSCSPISGHRSVSWYQQTPGQGLQFLFEYFSETQRNKGNFPGRFSGRQFSNSRSEMNVSTLELGDSALYLCASSFETEGTYGYTFGSGTRLTVV.

The gene calls are TRBV6-2 or TRBV6-3 and TRBJ2-3, with a tentative D call TRBD1 (5 bases). Trimming cost V 5 bases and J 2 bases, with 11 bases left between them. Looked up from germline, CDR1 is MNHEY and CDR2 is SVGEGT. The CDR3 sequence is 14 residues long. CDR3 protein: CASSPGHHTDTQYF. CDR3 coding DNA: TGTGCCAGCAGTCCTGGACACCACACAGATACGCAGTATTTT.

This clonotype occurred a few times. The chain recombines TRBV10-3 with TRBJ2-7, with TRBD1 identical over 11 bases. V shed 11 bases and J 2 bases; nucleotides not matched to a gene: 5. CDR1 is ENHRY, CDR2 SYGVKD, per germline. This CDR3 has 13 residues. CDR3 protein: CAAGTGGPYEQYF. The CDR3 region has the DNA TGTGCCGCCGGGACAGGGGGACCCTACGAGCAGTACTTC.

This clonotype was seen a handful of times. The gene calls are TRBV5-5 and TRBJ2-7; D is unresolved. Trimming removed 1 base from V and 0 bases from J, with 11 bases in between. Per germline, CDR1 SGHKS and CDR2 YYEKEE (reference sequence). The CDR3 loop spans 15 amino acids. The CDR3 sequence is CASSLLGRNSYEQYF. CDR3 nucleotide sequence: TGTGCCAGCAGCTTGCTAGGCAGGAACTCCTACGAGCAGTACTTC. The complete variable domain, with remaining parts taken from reference TRBV5-5 and TRBJ2-7, reads DAGVTQSPTHLIKTRGQQVTLRCSPISGHKSVSWYQQVLGQGPQFIFQYYEKEERGRGNFPDRFSARQFPNYSSELNVNALLLGDSALYLCASSLLGRNSYEQYFGPGTRLTVT.

This clonotype was observed a handful of times. The chain has TRBV7-9 and TRBJ1-6, with 7 bases aligning to TRBD1. After removal of 5 bases from V and 4 bases from J, the junction contained 5 bases not matched to a gene. CDR1 and CDR2 from the germline V gene are SEHNR and FQNEAQ (reference sequence). The CDR3 loop spans 15 amino acids. This chain's CDR3 is CASSGPGGYNSPLHF. The DNA of the CDR3 is TGTGCCAGCAGCGGGCCAGGGGGGTATAATTCACCCCTCCACTTT.

The chain links TRBV5-1 to TRBJ2-3, with D perhaps matching TRBD2 (6 bases). CDR1 SGHRS and CDR2 YFSETQ come from the germline V gene. V was trimmed by 1 base and J by 0 bases, leaving 9 bases between them. The CDR3 covers 15 residues. The CDR3 sequence: CASSLWGDSTDTQYF. CDR3 DNA: TGCGCCAGCAGCTTGTGGGGGGATAGCACAGATACGCAGTATTTT.

This chain links TRBV5-1 with TRBJ1-2; 8 bases map to TRBD1. The CDR3 is made up of 16 amino acids. Germline V gives CDR1 SGHRS, CDR2 YFSETQ. The V gene end was trimmed by 4 bases and the J gene end by 8 bases; junction bases not matched to a gene: 16. The CDR3 sequence is CASSPGTGTGSGGYTF. Written as DNA, the CDR3 is TGCGCCAGCAGCCCCGGAACCGGGACAGGCAGTGGAGGCTACACCTTC. Combining the CDR3 with reference TRBV5-1 and TRBJ1-2 gives the whole variable domain KAGVTQTPRYLIKTRGQQVTLSCSPISGHRSVSWYQQTPGQGLQFLFEYFSETQRNKGNFPGRFSGRQFSNSRSEMNVSTLELGDSALYLCASSPGTGTGSGGYTFGSGTRLTVV.

This clonotype occurred a few times. V gene TRBV3-1 combines with J gene TRBJ2-4, with TRBD2 identical over 10 bases. The trim removed 1 base at V and 6 bases at J, leaving 9 bases unmatched. CDR1 and CDR2 (germline): LGHDT, YNNKEL (reference sequence). This CDR3 has 17 residues. CDR3 coding DNA: TGTGCCAGCAGCCAAGTTGTTACTAGCGGGATTGGAAACATTCAGTACTTC. Residues: CASSQVVTSGIGNIQYF.

The rearrangement joins TRBV2 to TRBJ2-3; D may be TRBD1 (6 bases). Germline loops: CDR1 SNHLY, CDR2 FYNNEI. With 7 bases removed from V and 6 bases from J, the gap between germline ends came to 11 bases. The CDR3 is 12 amino acids. The CDR3 DNA is TGTGCCAGCACTGAGACAGGTGATACGCAGTATTTT. This codes for CASTETGDTQYF.

The chain recombines TRBV5-6 with TRBJ1-2; the D is unclear. Trimming pared 4 bases from V and 8 bases from J, leaving 18 bases between. CDR3 length: 14 amino acids. Germline CDR1 is SGHDT and CDR2 is YYEEEE. The CDR3 nucleotides read TGTGCCAGCAGCCCAGGATCCTTGAAGATGGGCTACACCTTC. Translating it yields CASSPGSLKMGYTF. Supplemented by reference TRBV5-6 and TRBJ1-2, the full variable domain reads DAGVTQSPTHLIKTRGQQVTLRCSPKSGHDTVSWYQQALGQGPQFIFQYYEEEERQRGNFPDRFSGHQFPNYSSELNVNALLLGDSALYLCASSPGSLKMGYTFGSGTRLTVV.

This clonotype was observed many times. The V and J genes are TRBV7-6 and TRBJ1-5; D possibly corresponds to TRBD1 (5 bases). The length of the CDR3 is 15 residues. V lost 1 base and J lost 3, with 10 bases in between. The V gene's germline CDR1 is SGHVS and CDR2 FNYEAQ. The CDR3 DNA reads as TGTGCCAGCAGCTTAGGGCAGGGTATCAATCAGCCCCAGCATTTT. It codes for CASSLGQGINQPQHF.

This clonotype appeared a few times. The V gene is TRBV7-2, the J gene TRBJ2-3; D may be TRBD1 (5 bases). Germline V gene lookup returns CDR1 SGHTA and CDR2 FQGNSA. CDR3 length equals 14 residues. V lost 7 bases, J lost 2 bases, and 13 bases lay in between. In nucleotides, the CDR3 is TGTGCCAGCAACAAGGACAAGCTCACAGATACGCAGTATTTT. It yields the protein CASNKDKLTDTQYF.